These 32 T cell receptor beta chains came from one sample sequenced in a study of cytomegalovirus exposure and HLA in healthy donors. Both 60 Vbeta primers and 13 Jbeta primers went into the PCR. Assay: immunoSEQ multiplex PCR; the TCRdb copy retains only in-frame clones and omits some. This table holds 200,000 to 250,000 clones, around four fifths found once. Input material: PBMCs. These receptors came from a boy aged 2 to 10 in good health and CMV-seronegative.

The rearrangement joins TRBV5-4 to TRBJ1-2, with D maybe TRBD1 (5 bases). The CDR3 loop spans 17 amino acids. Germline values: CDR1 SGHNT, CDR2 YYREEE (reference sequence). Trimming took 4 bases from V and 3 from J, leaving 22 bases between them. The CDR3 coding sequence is TGTGCCAGCAGCCCAAATGCCGGGAAGGGGAGGGACTATGGCTACACCTTC. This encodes CASSPNAGKGRDYGYTF.

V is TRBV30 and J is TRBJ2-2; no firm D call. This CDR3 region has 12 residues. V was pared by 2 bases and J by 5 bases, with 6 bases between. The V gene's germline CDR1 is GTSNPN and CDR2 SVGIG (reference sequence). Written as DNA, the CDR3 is TGTGCCTGGAGTCCCCGGACCGGGGAGCTGTTTTTT. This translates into CAWSPRTGELFF.

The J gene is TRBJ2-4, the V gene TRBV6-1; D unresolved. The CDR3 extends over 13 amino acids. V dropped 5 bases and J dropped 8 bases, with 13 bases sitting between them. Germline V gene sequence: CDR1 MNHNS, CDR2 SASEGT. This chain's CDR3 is CASSPRHSDIQYF. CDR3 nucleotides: TGTGCCAGCAGTCCAAGGCACAGTGACATTCAGTACTTC.

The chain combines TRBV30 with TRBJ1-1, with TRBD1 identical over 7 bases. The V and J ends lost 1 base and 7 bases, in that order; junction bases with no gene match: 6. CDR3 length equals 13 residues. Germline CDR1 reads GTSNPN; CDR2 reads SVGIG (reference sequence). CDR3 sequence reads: CAWSDPGQCEAFF. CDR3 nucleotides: TGTGCCTGGAGTGACCCGGGACAGTGTGAAGCTTTCTTT.

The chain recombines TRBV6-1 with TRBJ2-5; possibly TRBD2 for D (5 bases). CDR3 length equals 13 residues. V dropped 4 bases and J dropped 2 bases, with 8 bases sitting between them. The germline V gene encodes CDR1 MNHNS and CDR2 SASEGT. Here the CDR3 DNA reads TGTGCCAGCAGTGGCGGGCCACAAGAGACCCAGTACTTC. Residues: CASSGGPQETQYF.

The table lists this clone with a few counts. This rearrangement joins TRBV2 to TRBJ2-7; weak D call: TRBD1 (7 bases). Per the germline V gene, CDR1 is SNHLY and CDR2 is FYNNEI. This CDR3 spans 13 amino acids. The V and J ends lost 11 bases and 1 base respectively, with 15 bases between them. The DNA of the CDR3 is TGTGCCGGGGGGAGGACAGGATCCTACGAGCAGTACTTC. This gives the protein CAGGRTGSYEQYF.

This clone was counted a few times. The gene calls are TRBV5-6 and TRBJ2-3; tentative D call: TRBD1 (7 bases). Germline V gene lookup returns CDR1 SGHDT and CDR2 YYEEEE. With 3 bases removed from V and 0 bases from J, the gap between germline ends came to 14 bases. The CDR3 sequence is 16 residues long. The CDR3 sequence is CASSWRGLTSTDTQYF. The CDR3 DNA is TGTGCCAGCAGCTGGAGGGGGCTTACTAGCACAGATACGCAGTATTTT.

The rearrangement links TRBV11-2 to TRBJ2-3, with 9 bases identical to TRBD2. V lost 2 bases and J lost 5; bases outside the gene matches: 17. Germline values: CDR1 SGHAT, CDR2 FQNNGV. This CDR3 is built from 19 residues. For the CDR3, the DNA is TGTGCCAGCAGCTTACCGACCTCGTTTAGCGGGAGTTTCGGAGATACGCAGTATTTT. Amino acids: CASSLPTSFSGSFGDTQYF.

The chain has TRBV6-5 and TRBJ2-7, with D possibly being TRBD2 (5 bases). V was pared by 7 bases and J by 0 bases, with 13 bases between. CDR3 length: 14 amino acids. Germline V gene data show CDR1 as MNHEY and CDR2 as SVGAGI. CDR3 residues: CASTPSGLSYEQYF. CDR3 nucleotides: TGTGCCAGCACCCCAAGCGGCCTCTCCTACGAGCAGTACTTC.

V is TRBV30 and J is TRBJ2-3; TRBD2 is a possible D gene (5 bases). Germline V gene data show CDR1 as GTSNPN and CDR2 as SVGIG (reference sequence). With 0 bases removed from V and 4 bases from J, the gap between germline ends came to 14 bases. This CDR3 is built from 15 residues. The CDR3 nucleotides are TGTGCCTGGAGTGTTACTAGTGGATTCGCAGATACGCAGTATTTT. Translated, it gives CAWSVTSGFADTQYF.

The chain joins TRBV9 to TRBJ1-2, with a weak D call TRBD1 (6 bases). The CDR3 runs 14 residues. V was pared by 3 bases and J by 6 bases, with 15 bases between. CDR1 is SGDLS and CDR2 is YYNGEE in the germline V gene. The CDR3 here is CASSGIQGSNGYTF. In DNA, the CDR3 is TGTGCCAGCAGCGGAATACAGGGATCCAATGGCTACACCTTC.

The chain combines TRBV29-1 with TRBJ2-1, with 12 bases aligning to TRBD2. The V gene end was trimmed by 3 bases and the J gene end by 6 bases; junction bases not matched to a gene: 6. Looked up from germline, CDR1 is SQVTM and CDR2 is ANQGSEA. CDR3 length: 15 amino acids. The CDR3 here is CSVETGTSGRNEQFF. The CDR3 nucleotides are TGCAGCGTTGAGACCGGGACTAGCGGGCGCAATGAGCAGTTCTTC.

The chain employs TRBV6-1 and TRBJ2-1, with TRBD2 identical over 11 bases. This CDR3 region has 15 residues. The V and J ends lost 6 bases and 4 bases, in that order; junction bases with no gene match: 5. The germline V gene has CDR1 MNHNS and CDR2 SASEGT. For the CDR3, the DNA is TGTGCCAGCAGAGGGGGACTAGCGGATTACAATGAGCAGTTCTTC. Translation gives CASRGGLADYNEQFF.

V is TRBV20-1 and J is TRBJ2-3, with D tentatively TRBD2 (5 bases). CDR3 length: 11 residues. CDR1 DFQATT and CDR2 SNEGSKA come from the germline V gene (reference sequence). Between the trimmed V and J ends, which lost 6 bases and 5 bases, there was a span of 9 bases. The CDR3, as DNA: TGCAGTGCGGAGGCGGGAGATACGCAGTATTTT. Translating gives CSAEAGDTQYF.

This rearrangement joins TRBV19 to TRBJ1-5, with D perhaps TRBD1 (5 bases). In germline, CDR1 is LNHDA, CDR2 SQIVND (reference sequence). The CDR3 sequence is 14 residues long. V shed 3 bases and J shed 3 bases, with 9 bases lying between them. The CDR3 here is CASSMGQDNQPQHF. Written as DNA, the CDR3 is TGTGCCAGTAGTATGGGGCAAGACAATCAGCCCCAGCATTTT.

The CDR3 region is CASSEAREWGETQYF. CDR3 sequence (DNA): TGTGCCAGCAGTGAAGCGCGGGAGTGGGGGGAGACCCAGTACTTC. V is TRBV6-1 and J is TRBJ2-5, with 7 bases fitting TRBD2. Germline V gene sequence: CDR1 MNHNS, CDR2 SASEGT. The CDR3 has 15 amino acids. J was trimmed by 5 bases and V by 0 bases; bases with no gene match: 6.

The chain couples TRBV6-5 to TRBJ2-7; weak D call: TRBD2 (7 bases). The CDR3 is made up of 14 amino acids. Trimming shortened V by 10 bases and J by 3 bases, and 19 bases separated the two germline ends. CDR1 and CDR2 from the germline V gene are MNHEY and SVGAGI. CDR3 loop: CATFGGRGHYEQYF. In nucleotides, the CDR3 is TGTGCCACCTTTGGGGGGAGGGGACACTACGAGCAGTACTTC.

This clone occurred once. CDR3 loop: CASTRGGSSYEQYF. The CDR3 DNA follows: TGTGCCAGCACCCGGGGAGGGTCCTCCTACGAGCAGTACTTC. V is TRBV27 and J is TRBJ2-7, with TRBD2 matching 7 bases. Germline loops: CDR1 MNHEY, CDR2 SMNVEV (reference sequence). The length of the CDR3 is 14 residues. Trimming removed 7 bases from V and 0 bases from J; junction bases left unmatched: 6.

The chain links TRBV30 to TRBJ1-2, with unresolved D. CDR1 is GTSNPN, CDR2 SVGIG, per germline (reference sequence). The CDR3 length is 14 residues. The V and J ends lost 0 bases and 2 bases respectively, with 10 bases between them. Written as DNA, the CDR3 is TGTGCCTGGAGTGTACAGTCATTAAACTATGGCTACACCTTC. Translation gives CAWSVQSLNYGYTF.

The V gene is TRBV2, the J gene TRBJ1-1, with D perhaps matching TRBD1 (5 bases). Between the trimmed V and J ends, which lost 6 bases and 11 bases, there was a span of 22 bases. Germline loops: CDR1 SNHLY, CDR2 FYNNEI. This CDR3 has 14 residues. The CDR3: CASRFTGLLEGAFF. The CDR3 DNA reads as TGTGCCAGCAGATTCACGGGACTCCTCGAGGGGGCTTTCTTT.

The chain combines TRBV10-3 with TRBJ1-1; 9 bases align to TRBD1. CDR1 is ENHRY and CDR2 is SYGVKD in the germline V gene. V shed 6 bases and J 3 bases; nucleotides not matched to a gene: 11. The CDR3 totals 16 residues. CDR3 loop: CAISSPEGQGDTEAFF. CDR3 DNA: TGTGCCATCAGCAGCCCCGAGGGACAGGGAGACACTGAAGCTTTCTTT.

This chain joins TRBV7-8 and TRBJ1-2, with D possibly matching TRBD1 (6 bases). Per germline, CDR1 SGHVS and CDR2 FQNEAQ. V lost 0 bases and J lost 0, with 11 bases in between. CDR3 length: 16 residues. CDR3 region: CASSLAPGTPNYGYTF. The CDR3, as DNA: TGTGCCAGCAGCTTAGCGCCAGGGACACCTAACTATGGCTACACCTTC. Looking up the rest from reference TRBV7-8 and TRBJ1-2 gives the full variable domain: GAGVSQSPRYKVAKRGQDVALRCDPISGHVSLFWYQQALGQGPEFLTYFQNEAQLDKSGLPSDRFFAERPEGSVSTLKIQRTQQEDSAVYLCASSLAPGTPNYGYTFGSGTRLTVV.

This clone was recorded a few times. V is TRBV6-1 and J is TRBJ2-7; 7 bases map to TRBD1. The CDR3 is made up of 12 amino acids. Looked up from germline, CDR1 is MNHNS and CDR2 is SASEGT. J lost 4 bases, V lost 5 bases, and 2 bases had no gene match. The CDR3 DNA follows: TGTGCCAGCAGTTGGGACAGTTACGAGCAGTACTTC. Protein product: CASSWDSYEQYF.

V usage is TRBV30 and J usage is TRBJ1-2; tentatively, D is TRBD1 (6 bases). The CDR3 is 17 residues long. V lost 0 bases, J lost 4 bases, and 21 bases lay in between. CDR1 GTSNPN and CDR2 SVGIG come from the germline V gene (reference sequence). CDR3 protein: CAWSVSWGQLKSYGYTF. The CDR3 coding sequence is TGTGCCTGGAGTGTATCCTGGGGGCAGCTAAAATCCTATGGCTACACCTTC.

The CDR3 bases are TGTGCCAGCAGGGACGGGACAGACTGGACTGAAGCTTTCTTT. This translates into CASRDGTDWTEAFF. The rearrangement uses TRBV2 and TRBJ1-1; 7 positions match TRBD1. The germline V gene encodes CDR1 SNHLY and CDR2 FYNNEI. Trimming at V came to 6 bases and at J to 5 bases, leaving 9 bases not matched to a gene. The CDR3 contains 14 residues. Together with reference TRBV2 and TRBJ1-1, the CDR3 gives the full variable domain: EPEVTQTPSHQVTQMGQEVILRCVPISNHLYFYWYRQILGQKVEFLVSFYNNEISEKSEIFDDQFSVERPDGSNFTLKIRSTKLEDSAMYFCASRDGTDWTEAFFGQGTRLTVV.

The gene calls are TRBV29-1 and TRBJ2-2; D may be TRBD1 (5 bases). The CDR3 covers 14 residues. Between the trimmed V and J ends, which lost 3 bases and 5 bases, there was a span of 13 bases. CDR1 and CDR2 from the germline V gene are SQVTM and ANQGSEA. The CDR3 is CSVDKGRGTGELFF. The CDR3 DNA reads TGCAGCGTTGATAAGGGAAGGGGTACCGGGGAGCTGTTTTTT.

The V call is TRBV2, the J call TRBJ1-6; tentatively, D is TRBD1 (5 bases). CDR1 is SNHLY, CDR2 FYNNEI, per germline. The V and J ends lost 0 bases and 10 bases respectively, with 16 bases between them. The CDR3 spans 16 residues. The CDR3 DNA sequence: TGTGCCAGCAGTGAAGCGCTTGGGGCAGGGCAATCACCCCTCCACTTT. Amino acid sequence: CASSEALGAGQSPLHF.

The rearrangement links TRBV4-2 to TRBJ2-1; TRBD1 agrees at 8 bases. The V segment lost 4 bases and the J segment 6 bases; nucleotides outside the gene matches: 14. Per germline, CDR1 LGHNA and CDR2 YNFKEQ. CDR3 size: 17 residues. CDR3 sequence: CASSRARGLAPGNEQFF. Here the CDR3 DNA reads TGTGCCAGCAGCCGCGCCAGGGGGCTAGCTCCAGGCAATGAGCAGTTCTTC.

The CDR3 here is CASSNTGTGVYEQYF. CDR3 nucleotide sequence: TGTGCCAGCAGTAACACCGGGACAGGGGTCTACGAGCAGTACTTC. The chain uses TRBV6-5 and TRBJ2-7, with 10 bases matching TRBD1. V shed 5 bases, J shed 3 bases, and the junction held 7 bases outside the gene matches. Germline loops: CDR1 MNHEY, CDR2 SVGAGI. The CDR3 is 15 residues long.

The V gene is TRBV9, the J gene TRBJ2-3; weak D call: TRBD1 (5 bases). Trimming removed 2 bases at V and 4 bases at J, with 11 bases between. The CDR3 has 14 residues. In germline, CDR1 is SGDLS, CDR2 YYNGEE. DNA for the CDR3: TGTGCCAGCAGCGTCGGTACAGGATCAGATACGCAGTATTTT. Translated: CASSVGTGSDTQYF.

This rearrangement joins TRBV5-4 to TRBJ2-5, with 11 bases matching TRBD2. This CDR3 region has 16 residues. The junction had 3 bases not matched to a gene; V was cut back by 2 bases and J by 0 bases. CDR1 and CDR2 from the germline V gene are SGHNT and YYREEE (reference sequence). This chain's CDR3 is CASSFASGGHQETQYF. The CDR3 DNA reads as TGTGCCAGCAGCTTCGCTAGCGGGGGGCACCAAGAGACCCAGTACTTC.

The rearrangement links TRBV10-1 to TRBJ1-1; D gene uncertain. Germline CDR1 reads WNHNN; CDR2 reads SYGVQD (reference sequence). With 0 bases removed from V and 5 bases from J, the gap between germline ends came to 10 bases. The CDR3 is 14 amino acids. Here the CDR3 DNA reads TGCGCCAGCAGTGAGTCCAGCGTGATGACTGAAGCTTTCTTT. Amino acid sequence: CASSESSVMTEAFF.